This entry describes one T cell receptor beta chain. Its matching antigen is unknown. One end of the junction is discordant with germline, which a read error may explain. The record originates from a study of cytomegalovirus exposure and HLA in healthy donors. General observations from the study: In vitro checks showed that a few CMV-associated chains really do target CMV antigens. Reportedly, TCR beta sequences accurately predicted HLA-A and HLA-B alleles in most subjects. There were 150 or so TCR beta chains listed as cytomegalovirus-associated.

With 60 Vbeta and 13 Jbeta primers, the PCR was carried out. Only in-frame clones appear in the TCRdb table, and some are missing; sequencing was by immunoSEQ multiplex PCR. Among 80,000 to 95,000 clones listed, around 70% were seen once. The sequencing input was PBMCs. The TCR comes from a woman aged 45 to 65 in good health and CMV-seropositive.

The DNA of the CDR3 is TGTGCCAGCAGCTTAGAGGGGGCAGGGGGCAACATTCAGCACTTC. Translating it yields CASSLEGAGGNIQHF. The chain employs TRBV11-2 and TRBJ2-4, with TRBD1 identical over 8 bases. The CDR3 runs to 15 residues. Germline-derived CDR1 and CDR2 are SGHAT and FQNNGV.